Included here is one TCR beta chain sequence, with context. The Seattle site enrolled patients during active infection and followed them longitudinally. The sample belongs to a study of blood T cell repertoires in COVID-19. Study-wide context: Italy, Spain and the United States were the sources of the convalescent and acute COVID-19 samples. T cells, B-cell-depleted T cells, or PBMCs supplied cDNA or gDNA.

Deletions cut 4 bases from V and 2 bases from J, with 15 bases between. CDR1 is SGHDN, CDR2 FVKESK, per germline. The CDR3 spans 16 residues. In the authors' workflow: Reference gene primers were amplified, and this amplification served to estimate nucleated cell counts. This table comes from immunoSEQ multiplex PCR, and its TCRdb copy is limited to in-frame clones, with some not included. V and J calls and clone size are copied from that table; D and trimming were computed from the DNA. The sample holds about 340,000 clones, about 87% seen once. This chain links TRBV14 with TRBJ2-1; possible D gene TRBD1, 6 bases. Sequencing was carried out using peripheral blood. The origin of this receptor is a woman between 45 and 65 years old with COVID-19, enrolled during active disease. The CDR3 loop reads CASSPYSGVTYNEQFF. The CDR3 coding sequence is TGTGCCAGCAGCCCGTATTCAGGGGTAACCTACAATGAGCAGTTCTTC.